The source of this T cell receptor beta chain is a study of blood T cell repertoires in COVID-19. The length of the CDR3 is 14 residues. In germline, CDR1 is MNHNS, CDR2 SASEGT. Trimming pared 1 base from V and 5 bases from J, leaving 12 bases between. Measured with immunoSEQ multiplex PCR; TCRdb has only the in-frame clones, and not every one. The table shows about 28,000 clones, with 85% occurring only once. The source of this sequence is a human donor in a cohort sampled during active COVID-19. The sequencing sample was made of peripheral blood. This chain joins TRBV6-1 and TRBJ2-7; D possibly corresponds to TRBD1 (5 bases). In DNA, the CDR3 is TGTGCCAGCAGTGAAGTCAGGGTTCGAAACGAGCAGTACTTC. It yields the protein CASSEVRVRNEQYF.